This T cell receptor beta chain was found in a study of blood T cells in healthy people across ages (dated by TCRdb to between 2014 and 2017). Context from the whole study: Template switching captured roughly one uniquely barcoded TCR beta cDNA molecule per two T cells in model experiments. Donors of different ages were randomly distributed across sequencing lanes to avoid experimental bias. To track age-related changes in TCR beta repertoire diversity, the study relied on deep sequencing normalized with unique cDNA molecular identifiers. The study analyzed two additional independent replicas of 1 million unique cDNA reads from the same blood draw for two donors, one aged 18 to 29 and one aged 80 or older. The donors were divided into four age groups: young (average around 15 years), middle-aged (roughly 42), aged (approximately 59) and long-lived (about 79). Points the paper makes about the study in general: Bulk unsorted PBMC profiling prevented conclusive comparison of naive and antigen-experienced compartments. The percentage of naive T cells measured by flow cytometry correlated strongly with observed TCR beta diversity. Estimates of total diversity based on one million sequenced T cells were considered lower bounds and underestimates. Compared with the aged group, more naive CD4+ T cells, fewer expanded clones and increased TCR diversity were shown by the long-lived group, suggesting age selection. As age increased, observed TCR beta diversity per million T cells dropped in a roughly linear way, and a significant reduction was already evident by age 40. Donor CMV infection status was unknown, potentially confounding age-related changes in expanded clonotypes.

Donors were around 37 systemically healthy Caucasian individuals from Russia aged about 6 to 100 years. Each donor gave about 9.7 milliliters of peripheral blood, drawn into EDTA-treated Vacutainer tubes. Ficoll-Paque density-gradient centrifugation was used to isolate PBMCs, with at least 6 million obtained per sample. Total RNA was extracted from PBMCs with Trizol reagent, with at least 5.5 micrograms obtained per sample. For every donor, flow cytometry on a PBMC aliquot measured the percentage of naive CD45RAhigh/CD27high T cells. In its sample, this clonotype was seen a few times. Its cognate antigen has yet to be identified. It has no much larger one-base neighbor in the sample; base qualities were not kept. Libraries came from 5' RACE. TCRdb lists the instrument as Illumina HiSeq 2500. A second PCR of about 7 to 12 cycles was run with a J-beta primer mix and a sample-barcoded 5' primer. A unique molecular identifier was introduced onto each TCR beta cDNA molecule by a template-switch 5' adaptor carrying 12 random nucleotides. At least 2.5 million CDR3-containing paired-end reads were obtained from each sample. All of the RNA was converted into first-strand cDNA using the Mint cDNA synthesis kit, with a TRBC-specific oligonucleotide serving as the primer. Following uracil-DNA glycosylase treatment, a first 18-cycle PCR with universal primers M1SS and BC2_uni_R was performed on all cDNA. For the original study's pipeline: Each sample was normalized by randomly selecting 1 million high-quality reads, each carrying a distinct molecular identifier. Instead of being binned into consensus sequences, reads with shared molecular identifiers were discarded. MiTCR, run with a Q25 quality threshold and the strictest error-elimination algorithm, handled CDR3 identification, clonotype clustering and error correction. A nonparametric unseen species model with Euler transformation was used to estimate lower-bound total TCR beta diversity. TCRdb reran the public reads through fastp at Q25 and MiXCR, keeping productive beta chains. Duplicate CDR3 protein sequences are folded into a single record with the most common DNA and genes. TCRdb's processing, not the authors', yielded these V and J calls. For this sample the table gives under 2 million distinct CDR3 sequences, of which 34% were detected only once. Clones ranked in the top ten supply approximately 10% of the sample.

V is pruned by 5 bases and J by 3 bases, leaving 13 bases of the junction without a gene match. The CDR1 and CDR2 encoded by the germline V gene (reference sequence) are DFQATT and SNEGSKA. The CDR3 measures 16 amino acids from cysteine to phenylalanine. This entry keeps only the CDR3 DNA: 48 bases, framed from base 1. The receptor chain draws on TRBV20-1 and TRBJ2-7; 10 central nucleotides agree with TRBD2. The clonotype was recovered from a woman in her twenties or thirties in good health. The source material was blood. The nucleotide sequence is given as TGCAGTGCTGTCGGACTAGCGGAAAAGAGCCTCTACGAGCAGTACTTC. It translates as CSAVGLAEKSLYEQYF.